Shown below are 13 T cell receptor beta chains from a single sample sequenced in a study of T cell responses to AZD1222 COVID-19 vaccine. TCRdb's copy holds only in-frame clones and misses some; the assay was immunoSEQ multiplex PCR. The table records roughly 180,000 clones, around 89% of them present only once. The material sequenced was peripheral blood, taken on day 0 of AZD1222 vaccination. These receptors were collected from an adult in good health.

J is TRBJ1-2 and V is TRBV6-1, with D unresolved. Trimming cost V 0 bases and J 4 bases, with 3 bases left between them. This CDR3 has 12 amino acids. Per the germline V gene, CDR1 is MNHNS and CDR2 is SASEGT. CDR3 in amino acids: CASSEAGYGYTF. The DNA of the CDR3 is TGTGCCAGCAGTGAAGCAGGCTATGGCTACACCTTC.

The rearrangement joins TRBV27 to TRBJ1-1; D may be TRBD1 (6 bases). With 4 bases removed from V and 0 bases from J, the gap between germline ends came to 15 bases. Germline V gives CDR1 MNHEY, CDR2 SMNVEV (reference sequence). The CDR3 is 16 residues long. The CDR3 coding sequence is TGTGCCAGCAGTTCGTTCCTCAGGGGATTGAACACTGAAGCTTTCTTT. This encodes CASSSFLRGLNTEAFF.

The V call is TRBV2, the J call TRBJ1-4; the D gene is possibly TRBD1 (5 bases). Trimming stripped 7 bases from V and 0 bases from J, with 15 bases between. The CDR3 consists of 16 residues. CDR1 and CDR2 (germline): SNHLY, FYNNEI. The DNA of the CDR3 is TGTGCCAGCATCCCCGCGGGGGTTGCAACTAATGAAAAACTGTTTTTT. Residues: CASIPAGVATNEKLFF.

The chain recombines TRBV20-1 with TRBJ2-7; unclear D gene. CDR3 length: 10 amino acids. V lost 5 bases to trimming and J lost 5 bases, with 7 bases between them. Per the germline V gene, CDR1 is DFQATT and CDR2 is SNEGSKA (reference sequence). The chain's CDR3 is CSAGKDEQYF. In DNA, the CDR3 is TGCAGTGCTGGCAAGGACGAGCAGTACTTC.

The CDR3 sequence: CASRPIIDRHYNSPLHF. DNA of the CDR3: TGTGCCAGCAGACCTATCATAGACAGGCACTATAATTCACCCCTCCACTTT. The chain carries TRBV11-2 and TRBJ1-6, with a tentative D call TRBD1 (6 bases). The CDR3 is 17 amino acids. Germline CDR1 SGHAT, CDR2 FQNNGV. The ends were cut back, 6 bases at V and 3 bases at J, with 18 bases in the middle.

This chain uses TRBV28 with TRBJ2-7; 9 bases align to TRBD1. Per the germline V gene, CDR1 is MDHEN and CDR2 is SYDVKM. The CDR3 is 16 residues long. V lost 5 bases, J lost 11 bases, and 19 bases stayed unmatched. The CDR3 nucleotides read TGTGCCAGCAGTGGGGAGGGGGACAGGGAAAGGGTGGTCGAGTACTTC. Amino acid sequence: CASSGEGDRERVVEYF.

This clone occurred a few times. The rearrangement uses TRBV7-3 and TRBJ2-1; 8 nucleotides align to TRBD2. From germline, CDR1 is SGHTA and CDR2 FQGTGA. V gave up 2 bases and J gave up 0 bases; unmatched junction bases: 3. There are 16 residues in the CDR3. The CDR3 here is CASSLLGGASYNEQFF. The CDR3 DNA follows: TGTGCCAGCAGCTTACTCGGGGGGGCCTCCTACAATGAGCAGTTCTTC.

This chain joins TRBV19 and TRBJ2-5; perhaps D is TRBD1 or TRBD2 (7 bases each). V was shortened by 6 bases and J by 5 bases, with 13 bases between the two germline ends. This CDR3 is 13 amino acids long. Looked up from germline, CDR1 is LNHDA and CDR2 is SQIVND (reference sequence). The DNA for the CDR3 is TGTGCCAGTAGCTCCCAGGGGGGGGAGACCCAGTACTTC. It encodes CASSSQGGETQYF.

The chain is built from TRBV18 and TRBJ2-5, with a tentative D call TRBD1 (5 bases). Looked up from germline, CDR1 is KGHSH and CDR2 is LQKENI. The V gene lost 3 bases and the J gene lost 4 bases, with 6 bases spanning the gap. This CDR3 spans 12 amino acids. The CDR3 protein is CASSPQGETQYF. In DNA, the CDR3 is TGTGCCAGCTCACCCCAGGGAGAGACCCAGTACTTC.

The chain links TRBV6-5 to TRBJ1-4; no reliable D call. V was trimmed by 8 bases and J by 7 bases, leaving 14 bases between them. Germline V gene sequence: CDR1 MNHEY, CDR2 SVGAGI. The CDR3 is 13 residues long. CDR3 coding DNA: TGTGCCAGCGGGCGGATCGGGGTTGAAAAACTGTTTTTT. The encoded protein is CASGRIGVEKLFF.

The V call is TRBV24-1, the J call TRBJ2-2; the match to TRBD1 covers 9 bases. In germline, CDR1 is KGHDR, CDR2 SFDVKD. With V trimmed by 9 bases and J by 3 bases, 4 bases remained unmatched. The CDR3 length is 14 residues. CDR3 nucleotides: TGTGCCACCGCGAGGGACAGGGACACCGGGGAGCTGTTTTTT. This codes for CATARDRDTGELFF.

V and J are TRBV4-3 and TRBJ2-7, with D maybe TRBD2 (6 bases). This CDR3 comprises 14 residues. V lost 4 bases and J 0 bases, leaving 10 bases between the germline ends. Germline V CDR1 and CDR2: LGHNA, YSLEER. CDR3 coding DNA: TGCGCCAGCAGCCCGACGGAGGGCTCCTACGAGCAGTACTTC. The encoded protein is CASSPTEGSYEQYF.

This chain connects TRBV13 to TRBJ2-2; D might be TRBD1 (6 bases). Trimming left V 1 base short and J 1 base short, with 10 bases between. This CDR3 has 16 residues. The germline gives CDR1 PRHDT, CDR2 FYEKMQ (reference sequence). The CDR3 nucleotides read TGTGCCAGCAGCTTAGCCGGGACACAGAACACCGGGGAGCTGTTTTTT. This encodes CASSLAGTQNTGELFF.